This T cell receptor (beta chain) was sequenced during a study of blood T cell repertoires in COVID-19. Study overall: Samples came from the United States, Italy and Spain, spanning acute and convalescent COVID-19. Nucleic acid was either cDNA or gDNA, and it came from T cells, B-cell-depleted T cells, or PBMCs.

Original processing notes: Estimation of nucleated cell counts relied on the amplification of reference gene primers. The method was immunoSEQ multiplex PCR; TCRdb's version includes in-frame clones alone and lacks a portion of them. That table gives V, J and clone size, and the DNA gave D and trimming. Here the sample spans some 140,000 clones, just under 85% being singletons. Trimming removed 5 bases at V and 3 bases at J, with 11 bases between. The germline V gene has CDR1 SGHAT and CDR2 FQNNGV. The CDR3 runs 13 residues. The gene calls are TRBV11-2 and TRBJ2-7; D perhaps matches TRBD1 (6 bases). The receptor was derived from a woman aged 80 or older with acute or convalescent COVID-19. The source material was peripheral blood. CDR3 DNA: TGTGCCAGCAGCCCGGGACACTACTACGAGCAGTACTTC. Protein product: CASSPGHYYEQYF. The full variable domain, in which reference TRBV11-2 and TRBJ2-7 provide the parts outside the CDR3, is EAGVAQSPRYKIIEKRQSVAFWCNPISGHATLYWYQQILGQGPKLLIQFQNNGVVDDSQLPKDRFSAERLKGVDSTLKIQPAKLEDSAVYLCASSPGHYYEQYFGPGTRLTVT.